The clone carrying this TCR beta chain was picked up a small number of times. Its antigen is not known. The CDR3 length is 14 residues. V lost 6 bases to trimming and J lost 4 bases, with 13 bases between them. Using a J-beta primer mix together with a sample-barcoded 5' primer, a second PCR was run for about 7 to 12 cycles. Each cDNA molecule, via a template-switch adaptor with 12 random nucleotides, was tagged. TCRdb redid the calling of the 5' RACE reads with MiXCR, one entry per CDR3 protein. The sample yields approximately 780,000 distinct CDR3 sequences, 20% to 30% seen once. The data originate from a study of blood T cells in healthy people across ages. Study-level points and caveats: Naive CD4+ cells and diversity were both higher in long-lived donors than in aged donors. Diversity of TCR beta per million T cells declined in a roughly linear way with age.

These data also featured in a second study, about T cells of mothers and their children.

Input material: blood. The rearrangement links TRBV12-3 or TRBV12-4 to TRBJ1-5, with D possibly matching TRBD1 (6 bases). This TCR derives from a boy aged 5-17 years in good health. The CDR3 sequence is CASSPRDNNQPQHF. As DNA, the CDR3 is TGTGCCAGCAGCCCCCGGGACAATAATCAGCCCCAGCATTTT.